This T cell receptor beta chain appears in the sequencing data of a study of cytomegalovirus exposure and HLA in healthy donors. Study-wide results and caveats: Several top significant clusters appeared, in a later analysis, to be linked to common viral pathogens. In a later analysis, at a false discovery rate of 0.05, about 15,000 TCR beta sequences were associated with HLA alleles.

This clone has just one count. What it binds is unknown. The CDR3 sequence is 15 residues long. Looked up from germline, CDR1 is MNHNS and CDR2 is SASEGT. V was trimmed by 2 bases and J by 8 bases, leaving 18 bases between them. The PCR ran on 60 Vbeta and 13 Jbeta primers. TCRdb keeps only in-frame clones here, not all; method: immunoSEQ multiplex PCR. The data contain approximately 150,000 clones, 82% of them singletons. The sequence came from a male donor in good health and CMV-seronegative. The chain uses TRBV6-1 and TRBJ1-2, with D perhaps TRBD1 (5 bases). The sequenced material came from PBMCs. The CDR3 sequence is CASSELDSSYFGYTF. The CDR3 DNA follows: TGTGCCAGCAGTGAACTTGACAGCTCCTATTTCGGCTACACCTTC.